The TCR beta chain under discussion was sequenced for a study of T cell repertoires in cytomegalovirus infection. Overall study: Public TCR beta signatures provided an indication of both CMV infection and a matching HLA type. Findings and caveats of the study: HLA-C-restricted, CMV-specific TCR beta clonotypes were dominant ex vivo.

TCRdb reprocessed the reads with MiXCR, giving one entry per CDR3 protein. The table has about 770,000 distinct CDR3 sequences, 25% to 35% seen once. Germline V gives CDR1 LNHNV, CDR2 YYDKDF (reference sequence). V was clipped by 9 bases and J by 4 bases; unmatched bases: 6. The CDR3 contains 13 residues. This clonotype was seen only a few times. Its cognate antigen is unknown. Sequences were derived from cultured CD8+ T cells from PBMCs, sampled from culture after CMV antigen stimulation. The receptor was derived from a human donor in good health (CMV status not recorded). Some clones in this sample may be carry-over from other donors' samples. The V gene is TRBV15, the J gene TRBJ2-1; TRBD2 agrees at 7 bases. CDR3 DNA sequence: TGTGCCACAGGTGCTAGCGGTTACAATGAGCAGTTCTTC. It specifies CATGASGYNEQFF.